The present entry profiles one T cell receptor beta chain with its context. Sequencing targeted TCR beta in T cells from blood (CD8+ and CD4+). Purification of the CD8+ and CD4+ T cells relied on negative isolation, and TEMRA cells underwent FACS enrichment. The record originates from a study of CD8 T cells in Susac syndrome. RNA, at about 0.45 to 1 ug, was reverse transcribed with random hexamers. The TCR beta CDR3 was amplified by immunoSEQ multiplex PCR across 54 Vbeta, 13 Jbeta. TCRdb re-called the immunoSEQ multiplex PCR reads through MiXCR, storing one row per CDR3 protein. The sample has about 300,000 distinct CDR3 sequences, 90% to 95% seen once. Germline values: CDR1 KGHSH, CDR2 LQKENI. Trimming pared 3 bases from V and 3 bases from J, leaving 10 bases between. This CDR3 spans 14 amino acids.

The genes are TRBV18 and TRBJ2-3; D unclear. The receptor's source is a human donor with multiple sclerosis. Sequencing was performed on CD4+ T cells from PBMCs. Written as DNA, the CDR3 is TGTGCCAGCTCACCGCTTAGTTCGACAGATACGCAGTATTTT. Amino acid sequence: CASSPLSSTDTQYF.